This T cell receptor (beta chain) was profiled in a study of cytomegalovirus exposure and HLA in healthy donors. Study information: Inside one of the first data releases sat about 85 million unique TCRs taken from HLA-typed donors.

Note on this clone: Its antigen is unknown.

This CDR3 spans 15 amino acids. V gave up 2 bases and J gave up 4 bases; unmatched junction bases: 2. Germline assignment: CDR1 SGHRS and CDR2 YFSETQ. Study-level results: It was in a later analysis that TCR association rates were seen to vary by HLA locus, highest for DRB1 and lowest for HLA-C. Later analysis demonstrated an association between a missense DCLRE1C variant and TCR beta V- and J-gene trimming. Sequencing depth across donors, presence/absence analyses assumed, was roughly uniform.

The study ran its PCR with 60 Vbeta and 13 Jbeta primers. The table came from immunoSEQ multiplex PCR; TCRdb's copy has only in-frame clones and leaves some out. This table holds about 160,000 clones, around 83% found once. The sequencing sample was made of PBMCs. This receptor was taken from a girl aged 2 to 10 in good health and CMV-seropositive. The chain carries TRBV5-1 and TRBJ2-2; 10 bases align to TRBD2. The CDR3 bases are TGCGCCAGCAGCTTTACTAGCGGGACCACCGGGGAGCTGTTTTTT. Its protein is CASSFTSGTTGELFF.